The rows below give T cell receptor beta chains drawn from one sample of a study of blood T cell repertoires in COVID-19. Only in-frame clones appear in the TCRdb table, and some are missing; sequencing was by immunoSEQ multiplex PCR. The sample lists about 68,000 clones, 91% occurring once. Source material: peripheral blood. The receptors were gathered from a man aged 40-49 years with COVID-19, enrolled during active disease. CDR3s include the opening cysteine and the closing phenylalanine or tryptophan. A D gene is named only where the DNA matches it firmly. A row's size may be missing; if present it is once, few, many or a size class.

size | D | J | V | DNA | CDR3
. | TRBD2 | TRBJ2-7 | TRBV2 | TGTGCCAGCACCCGGGAGGGGGGCTACGAGCAGTACTTC | CASTREGGYEQYF
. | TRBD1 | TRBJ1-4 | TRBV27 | TGTGCCAGCAACAACAGGGGTTTAAGTGAAAAACTGTTTTTT | CASNNRGLSEKLFF
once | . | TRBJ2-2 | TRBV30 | TGTGCCTGGAGGCTTACAGGGGGGGACACCGGGGAGCTGTTTTTT | CAWRLTGGDTGELFF
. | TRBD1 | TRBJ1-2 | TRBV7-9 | TGTGCCAGCAGCTTGGGGACAGGGGGCGGTAGCTATGGCTACACCTTC | CASSLGTGGGSYGYTF
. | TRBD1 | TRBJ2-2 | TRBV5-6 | TGTGCCAGCAGCTACCGGGACAGAAAAACCGGGGAGCTGTTTTTT | CASSYRDRKTGELFF
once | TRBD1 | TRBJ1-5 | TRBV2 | TGTGCCAGCAGTGAACAGGGACAGGGATCCCTGGGCCCCCAGCATTTT | CASSEQGQGSLGPQHF
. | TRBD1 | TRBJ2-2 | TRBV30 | TGTGCCTGGAGTGGACAGGGCGTAGGCACCGGGGAGCTGTTTTTT | CAWSGQGVGTGELFF
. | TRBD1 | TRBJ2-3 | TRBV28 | TGTGCCAGCAGCCGAACAGGGGCCTACGATACGCAGTATTTT | CASSRTGAYDTQYF
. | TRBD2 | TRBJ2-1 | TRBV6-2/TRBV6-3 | TGTGCCAGCAGTTACCCGACAATCGGGACTAGCGGGGGCAATGAGCAGTTCTTC | CASSYPTIGTSGGNEQFF
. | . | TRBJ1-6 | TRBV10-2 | TGCGCCAGCAGTGATCAGGGAAACTCCTATAATTCACCCCTCCACTTT | CASSDQGNSYNSPLHF
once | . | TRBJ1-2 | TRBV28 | TGTGCCAGCAGTCGAGGGGACACCTATGGCTACACCTTC | CASSRGDTYGYTF
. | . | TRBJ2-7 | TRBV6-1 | TGTGCCAGCAGTGAAGAGGAGAGAATTCGGCAGTACTTC | CASSEEERIRQYF
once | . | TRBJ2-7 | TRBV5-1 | TGCGCCAGCAGCTTGTCAGGCCTCGAGCAGTACTTC | CASSLSGLEQYF
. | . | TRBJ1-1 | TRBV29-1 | TGCAGCGTAGGAGGCCAGGGAGGGACTGAAGCTTTCTTT | CSVGGQGGTEAFF
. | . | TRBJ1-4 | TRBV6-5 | TGTGCCAGCAGCCCAGGATTAACTAATGAAAAACTGTTTTTT | CASSPGLTNEKLFF
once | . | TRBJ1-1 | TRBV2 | TGTGCCAGCAGTCGAGAGAACACTGAAGCTTTCTTT | CASSRENTEAFF
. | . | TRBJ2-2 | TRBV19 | TGTGCCAGTAGTGCCGGGGCGGGGATAACCGGGGAGCTGTTTTTT | CASSAGAGITGELFF
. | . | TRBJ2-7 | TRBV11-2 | TGTGCCAGCAGATCCGGTCCCTACGAGCAGTACTTC | CASRSGPYEQYF
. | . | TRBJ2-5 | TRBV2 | TGTGCCAGCAGTGAACGGAGGTCACTCCAAGAGACCCAGTACTTC | CASSERRSLQETQYF
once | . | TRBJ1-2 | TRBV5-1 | TGCGCCAGCAGCTTGGCAGGGACTCCAGGGAACTATGGCTACACCTTC | CASSLAGTPGNYGYTF
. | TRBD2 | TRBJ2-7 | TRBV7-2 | TGTGCCAGCAGCTTAGGCAGCGGGACTCCCGCCTACGAGCAGTACTTC | CASSLGSGTPAYEQYF
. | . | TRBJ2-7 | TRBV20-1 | TGCAGTGCTAGACAGGAATACGAGCAGTACTTC | CSARQEYEQYF
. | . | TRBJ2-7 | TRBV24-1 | TGTGCCACCAGTGCTAGGGGGGAGGGTATCTTC | CATSARGEGIF
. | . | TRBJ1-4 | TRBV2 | TGTGCCAGCAGTGACAGGCAGGGAGGTGAAAAACTGTTTTTT | CASSDRQGGEKLFF
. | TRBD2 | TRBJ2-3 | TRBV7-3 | TGTGCCAGCAGCTTCTACGCGGGGGGGCCGGCAGATACGCAGTATTTT | CASSFYAGGPADTQYF
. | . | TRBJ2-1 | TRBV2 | TGTGCCAGCAACGGCAATGAGCAGTTCTTC | CASNGNEQFF
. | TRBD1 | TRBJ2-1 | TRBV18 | TGTGCCAGCTCACCACAGCCGGGACAGGGGGTGAATGAGCAGTTCTTC | CASSPQPGQGVNEQFF
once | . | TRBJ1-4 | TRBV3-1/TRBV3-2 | TGTGCCAGCAGGGATGGTCAGGGAGGGATATATGAAAAACTGTTTTTT | CASRDGQGGIYEKLFF
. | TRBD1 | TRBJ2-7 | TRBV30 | TGTGCCTGGAGTCAGTGGACAGGGGTGGGAGAGCAGTACTTC | CAWSQWTGVGEQYF
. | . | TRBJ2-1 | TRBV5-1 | TGCGCCAGCGCCAGGGCTGACGCAGATGAGCAGTTCTTC | CASARADADEQFF
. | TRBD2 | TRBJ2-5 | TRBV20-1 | TGCAGTGCTAGTAGGACTAGCGGGGGCCTCCAAGAGACCCAGTACTTC | CSASRTSGGLQETQYF
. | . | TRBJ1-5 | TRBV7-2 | TGTGCCAGCAGCTTAAACAGGAACAATCAGCCCCAGCATTTT | CASSLNRNNQPQHF
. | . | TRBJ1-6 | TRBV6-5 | TGTGCCAGCAGGGTGGGGGGCTCCTATAATTCACCCCTCCACTTT | CASRVGGSYNSPLHF
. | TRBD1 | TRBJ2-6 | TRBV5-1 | TGCGCCAGCAGCTTGGAGACAGGGTCGCCTGGGGCCAACGTCCTGACTTTC | CASSLETGSPGANVLTF
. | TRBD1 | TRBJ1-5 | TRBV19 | TGTGCCAGTAGTATTGGAACAGGGGATACGAGCAATCAGCCCCAGCATTTT | CASSIGTGDTSNQPQHF
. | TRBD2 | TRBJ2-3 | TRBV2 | TGTGCCAGCCCGCGGGGGGGGGCAGATACGCAGTATTTT | CASPRGGADTQYF
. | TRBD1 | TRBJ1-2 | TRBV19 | TGTGCCAGTAGAGAAGGCGGGACAGGGCTCTATGGCTACACCTTC | CASREGGTGLYGYTF
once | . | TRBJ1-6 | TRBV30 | TGTGCCTGGAGTGTACGGGGGAATTCACCCCTCCACTTT | CAWSVRGNSPLHF
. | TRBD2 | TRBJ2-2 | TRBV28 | TGTGCCAGCAGGGAGACTAGCGGGTCGAACACCGGGGAGCTGTTTTTT | CASRETSGSNTGELFF
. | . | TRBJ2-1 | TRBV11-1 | TGTGCCAGCAGCTATGTGGCGGATAATGAGCAGTTCTTC | CASSYVADNEQFF
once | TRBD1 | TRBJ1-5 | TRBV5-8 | TGTGCCAGCAGCTTTCCCGACAGGGATGACAATCAGCCCCAGCATTTT | CASSFPDRDDNQPQHF
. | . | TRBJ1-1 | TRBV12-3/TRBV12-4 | TGTGCCAGCAGTGCCCTCAGTTACACTGAAGCTTTCTTT | CASSALSYTEAFF
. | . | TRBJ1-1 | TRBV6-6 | TGTGCCAGCAGTCGGGACCTCGAGGGAGCTTTCTTT | CASSRDLEGAFF
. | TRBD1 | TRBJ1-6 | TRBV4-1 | TGCGCCAGCAGCCAAGGGTCAGGGGGCTCCTATAATTCACCCCTCCACTTT | CASSQGSGGSYNSPLHF
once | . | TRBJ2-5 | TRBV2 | TGTGCCAGCAGTAAAACCCGGGACCTACAGGGGACCCAGTACTTC | CASSKTRDLQGTQYF
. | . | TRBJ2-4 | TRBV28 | TGTGCCAGCAGATACGGGAACATTCAGTACTTC | CASRYGNIQYF
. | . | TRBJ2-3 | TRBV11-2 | TGTGCCAGCAGGCTACAGGGTGCGACGCAGTATTTT | CASRLQGATQYF
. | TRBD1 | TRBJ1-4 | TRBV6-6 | TGTGCCAGCAGTCGACAGACAGGGCTAGATGAAAAACTGTTTTTT | CASSRQTGLDEKLFF